One sample yielded the 27 T cell receptor beta chains listed below, sequenced in a study of OX40 agonist ivuxolimab in advanced cancers. Measured with immunoSEQ multiplex PCR; TCRdb has only the in-frame clones, and not every one. The sample yields around 77,000 clones, about nine tenths seen once. This specimen was CD4+ or CD8+ T cells sorted from blood, taken in a trial of the OX40 agonist ivuxolimab. These receptors all come from an adult with an advanced solid tumor such as melanoma, head and neck, liver or kidney cancer.

This chain links TRBV25-1 with TRBJ2-3, with a possible D match to TRBD1 (5 bases). Trimming pared 3 bases from V and 2 bases from J, leaving 18 bases between. This CDR3 has 17 amino acids. From germline, CDR1 is MGHDK and CDR2 SYGVNS. The chain's CDR3 is CASSDPQEVYNTDTQYF. DNA of the CDR3: TGTGCCAGCAGTGATCCACAGGAAGTCTACAACACAGATACGCAGTATTTT. The whole variable domain, filled in from reference TRBV25-1 and TRBJ2-3, reads EADIYQTPRYLVIGTGKKITLECSQTMGHDKMYWYQQDPGMELHLIHYSYGVNSTEKGDLSSESTVSRIRTEHFPLTLESARPSHTSQYLCASSDPQEVYNTDTQYFGPGTRLTVL.

This chain joins TRBV13 and TRBJ2-5; D gene unclear. V lost 3 bases and J lost 2, with 13 bases in between. This CDR3 contains 15 residues. Germline assignment: CDR1 PRHDT and CDR2 FYEKMQ (reference sequence). The CDR3 DNA sequence: TGTGCCAGCAGCTTTTCCCTGGGCCCGCAAGAGACCCAGTACTTC. Amino acids: CASSFSLGPQETQYF.

This chain uses TRBV30 with TRBJ2-2; TRBD2 aligns across 14 bases. Germline lookup yields CDR1 GTSNPN and CDR2 SVGIG (reference sequence). CDR3 length equals 16 residues. Trimming removed 1 base from V and 6 bases from J; junction bases left unmatched: 4. This CDR3 is CAWSGLAGGPAGELFF. The DNA for the CDR3 is TGTGCCTGGAGTGGACTAGCGGGGGGGCCCGCCGGGGAGCTGTTTTTT.

V gene TRBV5-6 combines with J gene TRBJ2-5; TRBD1 agrees at 8 bases. Germline-derived CDR1 and CDR2 are SGHDT and YYEEEE. Trimming at V came to 3 bases and at J to 4 bases, leaving 11 bases not matched to a gene. The CDR3 spans 16 residues. CDR3 region: CASSWSRTGRRETQYF. The CDR3, as DNA: TGTGCCAGCAGCTGGTCACGGACAGGGAGGCGAGAGACCCAGTACTTC.

The chain carries TRBV28 and TRBJ2-1; D possibly uses TRBD1 or TRBD2 (5 bases each). The CDR3 is 13 residues long. Germline lookup yields CDR1 MDHEN and CDR2 SYDVKM. V was shortened by 3 bases and J by 7 bases, with 10 bases between the two germline ends. The CDR3 protein is CASSFRGANEQFF. CDR3 in DNA: TGTGCCAGCAGTTTTAGAGGGGCGAATGAGCAGTTCTTC.

The V gene is TRBV6-5, the J gene TRBJ1-1; D unclear. V was trimmed by 4 bases and J by 7 bases, leaving 13 bases between them. Germline V gives CDR1 MNHEY, CDR2 SVGAGI. This CDR3 region has 13 residues. CDR3 loop: CASSFAPPREAFF. In DNA, the CDR3 is TGTGCCAGCAGTTTCGCCCCTCCACGTGAAGCTTTCTTT.

The table lists this clone with a few counts. The rearrangement uses TRBV6-6 and TRBJ1-2, with D uncertain. CDR1 and CDR2 (germline): MNHNY, SVGAGI (reference sequence). Trimming removed 4 bases at V and 8 bases at J, with 11 bases between. There are 12 residues in the CDR3. CDR3 in amino acids: CASSFGPEGYTF. The CDR3 nucleotides read TGTGCCAGCAGTTTTGGCCCGGAGGGCTACACCTTC.

This chain connects TRBV28 to TRBJ2-7; TRBD2 is a possible D gene (6 bases). Trimming took off 5 bases at V and 3 bases at J, with 23 bases between the two ends. The length of the CDR3 is 17 residues. Germline CDR1 reads MDHEN; CDR2 reads SYDVKM. CDR3 in DNA: TGTGCCAGCAGTCTCCCCAGGCTGGACTATGGTCTCTACGAGCAGTACTTC. This gives the protein CASSLPRLDYGLYEQYF.

The rearrangement uses TRBV10-3 and TRBJ2-2; TRBD1 agrees at 7 bases. The germline gives CDR1 ENHRY, CDR2 SYGVKD. After removal of 6 bases from V and 3 bases from J, the junction contained 7 bases not matched to a gene. The CDR3 is 15 amino acids. CDR3 DNA: TGTGCCATCAGGCTCCGGGACAGCGACACCGGGGAGCTGTTTTTT. Translation gives CAIRLRDSDTGELFF.

This chain joins TRBV5-8 and TRBJ2-1; 12 nucleotides agree with TRBD2. This CDR3 is 16 amino acids long. The ends lost 0 bases at V and 5 bases at J; junction bases unmatched: 3. Germline CDR1 reads SGHTS; CDR2 reads YDEGEE. CDR3 DNA: TGTGCCAGCAGCTTGGAAAGGACTAGCGGGGACAATGAGCAGTTCTTC. This sequence encodes CASSLERTSGDNEQFF.

The rearrangement uses TRBV10-3 and TRBJ1-3, with D hard to call. The CDR3 contains 17 residues. The germline CDR1 and CDR2 sequences are ENHRY and SYGVKD. Trimming pared 6 bases from V and 0 bases from J, leaving 18 bases between. CDR3 DNA: TGTGCCATCAGATCACAGCGCGTCGACGACTCTGGAAACACCATATATTTT. Its protein product is CAIRSQRVDDSGNTIYF.

In nucleotides, the CDR3 is TGTGCCAGCAGACGGGGACTAGCGATCTCCTACAATGAGCAGTTCTTC. Translating it yields CASRRGLAISYNEQFF. The V and J genes are TRBV6-6 and TRBJ2-1; 10 positions agree with TRBD2. This CDR3 contains 16 residues. Germline V lookup: CDR1 MNHNY, CDR2 SVGAGI (reference sequence). V trimming: 6 bases; J trimming: 0 bases; junction bases outside the gene matches: 5.

The chain employs TRBV7-6 and TRBJ2-7, with D perhaps matching TRBD2 (7 bases). In germline, CDR1 is SGHVS, CDR2 FNYEAQ. CDR3 size: 15 residues. Trimming removed 5 bases from V and 2 bases from J, with 16 bases in between. The CDR3 nucleotides read TGTGCCAGCAGCCCCGAAGGGGGACTAACCTACGAGCAGTACTTC. It codes for CASSPEGGLTYEQYF.

The chain employs TRBV5-1 and TRBJ2-4; 11 nucleotides agree with TRBD1. Germline CDR1 reads SGHRS; CDR2 reads YFSETQ. CDR3 size: 16 residues. The V segment lost 2 bases and the J segment 2 bases; nucleotides outside the gene matches: 3. The CDR3: CASSLGTGGTKNIQYF. DNA for the CDR3: TGCGCCAGCAGCTTAGGGACAGGGGGAACCAAAAACATTCAGTACTTC.

In its sample, this clone was seen once. This chain connects TRBV2 to TRBJ2-5, with 9 bases identical to TRBD2. Per germline, CDR1 SNHLY and CDR2 FYNNEI. V trimming: 7 bases; J trimming: 3 bases; junction bases outside the gene matches: 9. This CDR3 region has 15 residues. The DNA of the CDR3 is TGTGCCAGCATCCTAGCGGGACTAGGGGAAGAGACCCAGTACTTC. This encodes CASILAGLGEETQYF.

In this sample, this clone turned up once. The CDR3 reads CASSQDYGTYNEQFF. In DNA, the CDR3 is TGCGCCAGCAGCCAAGATTACGGTACCTACAATGAGCAGTTCTTC. The J gene is TRBJ2-1, the V gene TRBV4-1, with D unclear. Per the germline V gene, CDR1 is MGHRA and CDR2 is YSYEKL. V was trimmed by 0 bases and J by 2 bases, leaving 8 bases between them. The CDR3 has 15 residues.

V is TRBV7-9 and J is TRBJ1-4; D is undetermined. The CDR3 sequence is 17 residues long. Germline CDR1 SEHNR, CDR2 FQNEAQ (reference sequence). The ends were cut back, 2 bases at V and 4 bases at J, with 17 bases in the middle. Written as DNA, the CDR3 is TGTGCCAGCAGCTTACGTCCAGCAGGAGCCCGTAATGAAAAACTGTTTTTT. Translated: CASSLRPAGARNEKLFF.

CDR3 sequence (DNA): TGTGCCAGCAGTCTAACAGGGACTTTTTACGGGGCCTACGAGCAGTACTTC. This sequence encodes CASSLTGTFYGAYEQYF. The chain uses TRBV27 and TRBJ2-7; perhaps D is TRBD1 or TRBD2 (6 bases each). The CDR3 consists of 17 residues. V was trimmed by 5 bases and J by 2 bases, leaving 22 bases between them. Looked up from germline, CDR1 is MNHEY and CDR2 is SMNVEV (reference sequence).

The chain has TRBV5-1 and TRBJ2-7; TRBD1 matches 7 bases. Germline CDR1 reads SGHRS; CDR2 reads YFSETQ. Germline trimming cut 8 bases from V and 1 base from J; bases unmatched to any gene: 12. This CDR3 region has 15 residues. CDR3 region: CASSRPGQHSYEQYF. The CDR3 coding sequence is TGCGCCAGTTCTCGTCCGGGACAGCATTCCTACGAGCAGTACTTC.

The J gene is TRBJ2-5, the V gene TRBV15; D not resolved. The CDR3 covers 15 residues. V was pared by 0 bases and J by 0 bases, with 8 bases between. The germline V gene has CDR1 LNHNV and CDR2 YYDKDF (reference sequence). The CDR3 is CATSREGLYQETQYF. CDR3 bases: TGTGCCACCAGCAGAGAGGGTTTGTACCAAGAGACCCAGTACTTC. The full variable domain, in which reference TRBV15 and TRBJ2-5 provide the parts outside the CDR3, is DAMVIQNPRYQVTQFGKPVTLSCSQTLNHNVMYWYQQKSSQAPKLLFHYYDKDFNNEADTPDNFQSRRPNTSFCFLDIRSPGLGDTAMYLCATSREGLYQETQYFGPGTRLLVL.

V gene TRBV5-5 combines with J gene TRBJ1-2, with 7 bases identical to TRBD1. This CDR3 comprises 15 residues. In germline, CDR1 is SGHKS, CDR2 YYEKEE (reference sequence). The V gene end was trimmed by 1 base and the J gene end by 3 bases; junction bases not matched to a gene: 6. The CDR3 is CASSLLGGLDYGYTF. The CDR3 DNA sequence: TGTGCCAGCAGCTTGCTAGGGGGCCTAGACTATGGCTACACCTTC.

This clone was picked up one time. The chain carries TRBV28 and TRBJ1-5; possible D gene TRBD1, 6 bases. CDR1 is MDHEN and CDR2 is SYDVKM in the germline V gene. Trimming cost V 4 bases and J 0 bases, with 13 bases left between them. The CDR3 totals 16 residues. The CDR3 coding sequence is TGTGCCAGCAGTTCTCCAGGGGTCCTTAGCAATCAGCCCCAGCATTTT. Translation gives CASSSPGVLSNQPQHF.

The rearrangement uses TRBV27 and TRBJ2-3, with 15 nucleotides matching TRBD2. Per the germline V gene, CDR1 is MNHEY and CDR2 is SMNVEV (reference sequence). After removal of 4 bases from V and 4 bases from J, the junction contained 9 bases not matched to a gene. The CDR3 runs to 18 residues. CDR3 DNA sequence: TGTGCCAGCAGTTACTCGGGACTAGCGGGGGGCATAGCAGATACGCAGTATTTT. As protein: CASSYSGLAGGIADTQYF.

This chain connects TRBV19 to TRBJ2-1; unclear D gene. This CDR3 has 18 residues. The germline V and J ends were trimmed by 3 bases and 2 bases, with 20 bases remaining between them. Germline assignment: CDR1 LNHDA and CDR2 SQIVND (reference sequence). The CDR3 is CASSIVLVSPDTYNEQFF. DNA for the CDR3: TGTGCCAGTAGTATTGTGTTAGTTTCGCCCGACACCTACAATGAGCAGTTCTTC.

The gene calls are TRBV13 and TRBJ2-7; 7 nucleotides line up with TRBD1. The CDR3 runs 13 residues. Germline V gene lookup returns CDR1 PRHDT and CDR2 FYEKMQ (reference sequence). Trimming at V came to 5 bases and at J to 5 bases, leaving 6 bases not matched to a gene. This chain's CDR3 is CASSPGTAHEQYF. DNA for the CDR3: TGTGCCAGCAGCCCCGGGACAGCACACGAGCAGTACTTC.

The genes are TRBV7-6 and TRBJ1-2; D not certain. Per the germline V gene, CDR1 is SGHVS and CDR2 is FNYEAQ. With 1 base removed from V and 8 bases from J, the gap between germline ends came to 23 bases. This CDR3 is built from 17 residues. The CDR3 loop reads CASSLVFFCVNPGGYTF. For the CDR3, the DNA is TGTGCCAGCAGCTTAGTTTTTTTCTGTGTTAATCCGGGAGGCTACACCTTC.

The chain joins TRBV19 to TRBJ1-1; D ambiguous. Germline values: CDR1 LNHDA, CDR2 SQIVND (reference sequence). The CDR3 is made up of 14 amino acids. V lost 3 bases and J 1 base, leaving 9 bases between the germline ends. The CDR3 here is CASSIPLGNTEAFF. The CDR3 DNA follows: TGTGCCAGTAGTATCCCCCTCGGGAACACTGAAGCTTTCTTT.